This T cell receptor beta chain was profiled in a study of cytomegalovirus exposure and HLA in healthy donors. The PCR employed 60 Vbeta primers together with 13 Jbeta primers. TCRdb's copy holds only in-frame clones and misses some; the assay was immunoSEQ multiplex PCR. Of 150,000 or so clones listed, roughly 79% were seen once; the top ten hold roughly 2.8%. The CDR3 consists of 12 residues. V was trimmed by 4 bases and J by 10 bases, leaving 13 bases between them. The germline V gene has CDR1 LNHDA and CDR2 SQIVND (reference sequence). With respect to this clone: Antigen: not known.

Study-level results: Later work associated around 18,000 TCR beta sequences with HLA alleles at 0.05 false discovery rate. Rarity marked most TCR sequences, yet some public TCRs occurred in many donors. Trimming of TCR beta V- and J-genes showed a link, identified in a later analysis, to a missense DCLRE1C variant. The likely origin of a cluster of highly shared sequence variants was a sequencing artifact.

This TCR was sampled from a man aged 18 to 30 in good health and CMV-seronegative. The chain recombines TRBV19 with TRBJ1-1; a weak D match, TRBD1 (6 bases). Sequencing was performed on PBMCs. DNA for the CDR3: TGTGCCAGTAGTAGGGGGACAAGGGCAGCTTTCTTT. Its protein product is CASSRGTRAAFF.